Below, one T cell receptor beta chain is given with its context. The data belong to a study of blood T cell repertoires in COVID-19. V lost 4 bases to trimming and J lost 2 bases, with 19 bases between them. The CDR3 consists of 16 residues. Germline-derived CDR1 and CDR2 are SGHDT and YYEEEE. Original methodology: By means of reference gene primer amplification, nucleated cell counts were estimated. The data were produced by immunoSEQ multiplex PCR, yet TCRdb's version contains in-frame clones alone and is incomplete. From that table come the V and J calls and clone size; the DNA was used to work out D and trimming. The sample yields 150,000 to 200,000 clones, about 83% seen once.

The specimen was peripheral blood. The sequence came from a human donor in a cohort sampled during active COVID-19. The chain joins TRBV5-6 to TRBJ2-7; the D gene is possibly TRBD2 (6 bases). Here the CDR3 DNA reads TGTGCCAGCAGCCCTTCCGGGCGGGACCCCACCTACGAGCAGTACTTC. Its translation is CASSPSGRDPTYEQYF.